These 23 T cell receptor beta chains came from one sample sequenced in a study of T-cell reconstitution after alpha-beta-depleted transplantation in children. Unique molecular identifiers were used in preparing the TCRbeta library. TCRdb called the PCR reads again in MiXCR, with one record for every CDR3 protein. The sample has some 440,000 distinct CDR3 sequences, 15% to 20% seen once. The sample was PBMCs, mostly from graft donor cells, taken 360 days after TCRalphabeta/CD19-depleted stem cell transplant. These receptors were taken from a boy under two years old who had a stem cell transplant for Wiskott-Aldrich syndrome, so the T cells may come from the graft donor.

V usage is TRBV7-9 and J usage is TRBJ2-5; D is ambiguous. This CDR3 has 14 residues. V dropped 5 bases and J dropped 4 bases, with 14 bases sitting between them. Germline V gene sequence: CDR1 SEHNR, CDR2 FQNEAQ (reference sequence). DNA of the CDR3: TGTGCCAGCAGCCCATCTCGGTATGGAGAGACCCAGTACTTC. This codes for CASSPSRYGETQYF.

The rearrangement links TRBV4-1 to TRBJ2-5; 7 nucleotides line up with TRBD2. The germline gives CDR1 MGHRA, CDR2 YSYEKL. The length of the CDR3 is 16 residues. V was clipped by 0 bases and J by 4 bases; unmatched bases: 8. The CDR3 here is CASSQEQRGPGETQYF. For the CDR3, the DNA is TGCGCCAGCAGCCAAGAGCAGCGGGGACCTGGAGAGACCCAGTACTTC.

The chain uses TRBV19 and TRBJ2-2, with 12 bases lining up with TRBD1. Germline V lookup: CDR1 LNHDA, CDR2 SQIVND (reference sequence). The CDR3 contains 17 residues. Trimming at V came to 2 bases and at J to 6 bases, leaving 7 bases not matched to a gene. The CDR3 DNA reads TGTGCCAGTAGTATATTCGGGACAGGGGGCCTCTCCGGGGAGCTGTTTTTT. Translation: CASSIFGTGGLSGELFF.

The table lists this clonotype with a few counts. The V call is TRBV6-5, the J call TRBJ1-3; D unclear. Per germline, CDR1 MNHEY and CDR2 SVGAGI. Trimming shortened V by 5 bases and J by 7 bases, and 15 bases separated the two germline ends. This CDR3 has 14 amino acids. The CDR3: CASSPRVYQNTIYF. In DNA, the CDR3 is TGTGCCAGCAGTCCTCGGGTATACCAGAACACCATATATTTT.

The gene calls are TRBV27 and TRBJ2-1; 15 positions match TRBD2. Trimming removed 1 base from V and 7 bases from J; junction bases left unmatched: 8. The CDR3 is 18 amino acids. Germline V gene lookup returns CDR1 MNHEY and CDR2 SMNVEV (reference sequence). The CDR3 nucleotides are TGTGCCAGCAGTTTATTTGTAGGGGGACTAGCGGGAGGAAATGAGCAGTTCTTC. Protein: CASSLFVGGLAGGNEQFF.

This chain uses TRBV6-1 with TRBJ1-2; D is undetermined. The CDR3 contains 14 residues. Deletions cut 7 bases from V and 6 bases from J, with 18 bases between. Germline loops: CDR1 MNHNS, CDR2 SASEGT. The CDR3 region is CASTANWGGNGYTF. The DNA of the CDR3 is TGTGCCAGCACCGCGAATTGGGGTGGGAATGGCTACACCTTC.

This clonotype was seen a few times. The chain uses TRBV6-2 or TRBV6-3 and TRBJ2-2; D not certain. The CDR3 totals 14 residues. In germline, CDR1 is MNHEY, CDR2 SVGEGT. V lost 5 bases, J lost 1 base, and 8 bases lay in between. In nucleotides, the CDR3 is TGTGCCAGCAGTCACAGCTTGAACACCGGGGAGCTGTTTTTT. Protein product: CASSHSLNTGELFF.

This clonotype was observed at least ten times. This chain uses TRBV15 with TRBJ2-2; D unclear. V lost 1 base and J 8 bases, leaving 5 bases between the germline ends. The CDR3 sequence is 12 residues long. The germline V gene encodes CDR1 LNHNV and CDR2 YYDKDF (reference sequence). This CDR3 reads CATSRATGELFF. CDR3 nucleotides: TGTGCCACCAGCAGAGCCACGGGGGAGCTGTTTTTT.

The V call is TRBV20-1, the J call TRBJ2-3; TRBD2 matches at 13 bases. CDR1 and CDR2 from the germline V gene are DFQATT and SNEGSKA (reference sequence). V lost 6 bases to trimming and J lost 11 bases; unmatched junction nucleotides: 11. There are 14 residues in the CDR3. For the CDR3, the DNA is TGCAGTGCAGATAGACTAGCGGGAGGCTCTTTGCAGTATTTT. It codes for CSADRLAGGSLQYF.

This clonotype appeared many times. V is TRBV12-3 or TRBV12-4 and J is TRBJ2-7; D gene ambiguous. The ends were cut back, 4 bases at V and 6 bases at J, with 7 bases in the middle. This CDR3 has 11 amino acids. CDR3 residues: CASSSRSEQYF. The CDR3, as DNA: TGTGCCAGCAGTTCTAGGAGCGAGCAGTACTTC.

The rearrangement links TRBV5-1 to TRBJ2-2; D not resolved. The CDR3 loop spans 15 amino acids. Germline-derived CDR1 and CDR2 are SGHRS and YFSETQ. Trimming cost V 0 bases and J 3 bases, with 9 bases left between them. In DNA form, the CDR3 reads TGCGCCAGCAGCTTGGGCCCAAAAGACACCGGGGAGCTGTTTTTT. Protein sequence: CASSLGPKDTGELFF.

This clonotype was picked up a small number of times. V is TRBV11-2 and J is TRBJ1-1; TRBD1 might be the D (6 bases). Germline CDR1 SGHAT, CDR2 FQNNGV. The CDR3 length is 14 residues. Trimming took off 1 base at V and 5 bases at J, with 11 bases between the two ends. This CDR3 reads CASSLVRGGTEAFF. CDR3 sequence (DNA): TGTGCCAGCAGCTTAGTTCGAGGGGGAACTGAAGCTTTCTTT.

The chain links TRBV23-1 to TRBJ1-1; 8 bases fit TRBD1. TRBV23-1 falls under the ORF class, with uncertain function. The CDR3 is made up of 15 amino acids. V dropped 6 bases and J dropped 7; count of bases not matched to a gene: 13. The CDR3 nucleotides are TGCGCCAGCAGGCTGACCAGGGGGCCTAGTGGTGAAGCTTTCTTT. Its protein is CASRLTRGPSGEAFF.

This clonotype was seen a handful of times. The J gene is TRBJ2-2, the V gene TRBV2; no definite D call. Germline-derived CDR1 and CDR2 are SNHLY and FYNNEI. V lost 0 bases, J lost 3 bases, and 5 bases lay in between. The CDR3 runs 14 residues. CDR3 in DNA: TGTGCCAGCAGTGAAGCGTTCGACACCGGGGAGCTGTTTTTT. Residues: CASSEAFDTGELFF.

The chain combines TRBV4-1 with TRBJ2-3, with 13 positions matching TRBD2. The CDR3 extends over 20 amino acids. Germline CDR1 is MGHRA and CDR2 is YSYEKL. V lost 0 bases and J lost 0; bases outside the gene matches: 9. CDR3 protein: CASSQEVVLAGGASTDTQYF. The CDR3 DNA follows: TGCGCCAGCAGCCAAGAGGTGGTACTAGCGGGGGGGGCTAGCACAGATACGCAGTATTTT.

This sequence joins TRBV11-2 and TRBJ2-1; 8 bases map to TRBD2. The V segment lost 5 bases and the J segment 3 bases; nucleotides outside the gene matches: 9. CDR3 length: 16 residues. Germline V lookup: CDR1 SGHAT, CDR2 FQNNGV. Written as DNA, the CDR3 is TGTGCCAGCAGCCCTTCCGGGGGGGGTTTCTACAATGAGCAGTTCTTC. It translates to CASSPSGGGFYNEQFF. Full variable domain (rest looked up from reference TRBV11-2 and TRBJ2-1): EAGVAQSPRYKIIEKRQSVAFWCNPISGHATLYWYQQILGQGPKLLIQFQNNGVVDDSQLPKDRFSAERLKGVDSTLKIQPAKLEDSAVYLCASSPSGGGFYNEQFFGPGTRLTVL.

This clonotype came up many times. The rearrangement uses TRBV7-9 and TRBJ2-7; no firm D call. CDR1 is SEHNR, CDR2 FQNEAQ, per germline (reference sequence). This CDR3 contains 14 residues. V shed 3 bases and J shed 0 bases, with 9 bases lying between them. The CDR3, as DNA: TGTGCCAGCAGCTTTAGCACGAGCTCCTACGAGCAGTACTTC. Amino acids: CASSFSTSSYEQYF. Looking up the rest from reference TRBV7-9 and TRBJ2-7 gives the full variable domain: DTGVSQNPRHKITKRGQNVTFRCDPISEHNRLYWYRQTLGQGPEFLTYFQNEAQLEKSRLLSDRFSAERPKGSFSTLEIQRTEQGDSAMYLCASSFSTSSYEQYFGPGTRLTVT.

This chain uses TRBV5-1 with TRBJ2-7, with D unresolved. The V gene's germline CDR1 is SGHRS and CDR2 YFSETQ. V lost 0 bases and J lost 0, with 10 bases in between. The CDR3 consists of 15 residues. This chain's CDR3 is CASSLGPRDSYEQYF. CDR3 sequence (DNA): TGCGCCAGCAGCTTGGGACCTCGAGACTCCTACGAGCAGTACTTC.

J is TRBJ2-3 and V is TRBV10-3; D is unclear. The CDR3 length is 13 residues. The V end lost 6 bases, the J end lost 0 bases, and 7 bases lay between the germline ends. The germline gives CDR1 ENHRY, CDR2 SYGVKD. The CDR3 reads CAIRDSSTDTQYF. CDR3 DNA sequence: TGTGCCATCAGGGATTCTAGCACAGATACGCAGTATTTT.

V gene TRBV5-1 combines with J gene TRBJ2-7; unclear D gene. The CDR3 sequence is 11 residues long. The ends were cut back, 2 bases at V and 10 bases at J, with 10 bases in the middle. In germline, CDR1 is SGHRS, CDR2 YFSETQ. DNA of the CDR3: TGCGCCAGCAGCTTAGGGCACGGACAGTACTTC. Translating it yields CASSLGHGQYF.

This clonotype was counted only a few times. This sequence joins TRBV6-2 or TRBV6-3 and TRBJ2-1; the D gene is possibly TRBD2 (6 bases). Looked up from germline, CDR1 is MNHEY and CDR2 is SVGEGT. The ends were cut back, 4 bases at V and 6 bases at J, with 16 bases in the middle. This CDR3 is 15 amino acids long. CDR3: CASSSGLALVNEQFF. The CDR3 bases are TGTGCCAGCAGTTCGGGGCTAGCGCTCGTCAATGAGCAGTTCTTC.

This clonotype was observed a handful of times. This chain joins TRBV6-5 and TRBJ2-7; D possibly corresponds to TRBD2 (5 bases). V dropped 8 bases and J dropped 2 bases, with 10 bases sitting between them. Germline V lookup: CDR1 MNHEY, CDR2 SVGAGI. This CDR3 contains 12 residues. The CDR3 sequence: CASRGSPYEQYF. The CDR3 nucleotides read TGTGCCAGCCGGGGAAGCCCCTACGAGCAGTACTTC.

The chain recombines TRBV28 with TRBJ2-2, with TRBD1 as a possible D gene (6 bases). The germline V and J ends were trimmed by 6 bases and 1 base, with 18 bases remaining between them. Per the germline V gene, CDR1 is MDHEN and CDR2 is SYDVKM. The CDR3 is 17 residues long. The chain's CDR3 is CASSPPPGHLNTGELFF. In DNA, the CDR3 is TGTGCCAGCAGCCCACCACCGGGACACCTGAACACCGGGGAGCTGTTTTTT.